The rows below give T cell receptor beta chains drawn from one sample of a study of blood T cell repertoires in COVID-19. The repertoire was sequenced with immunoSEQ multiplex PCR; TCRdb's copy has only in-frame clones and lacks some. The top ten hold about 0.89% of the sample, which has about 430,000 clones, roughly 90% seen once. The sample comprised PBMCs or T cells enriched from blood (not recorded which). These receptors were taken from a woman under 40 with acute COVID-19. CDR3s include the opening cysteine and the closing phenylalanine or tryptophan. The order of the fields is CDR3 DNA, CDR3 protein, J gene, V gene, CDR3 length, D gene. A D gene is named only where the DNA matches it firmly.

DNA: TGTGCCAGCAGCTTACGGGGTAGCACTGAAGCTTTCTTT
CDR3: CASSLRGSTEAFF
J: TRBJ1-1
V: TRBV7-3
length: 13
D: .

DNA: TGTGCCATCAGTGAGTCGAACATGAACACTGAAGCTTTCTTT
CDR3: CAISESNMNTEAFF
J: TRBJ1-1
V: TRBV10-3
length: 14
D: .

DNA: TGTGCCAGCAGTTTAGCAGGGTCGACCACCGGGGAGCTGTTTTTT
CDR3: CASSLAGSTTGELFF
J: TRBJ2-2
V: TRBV28
length: 15
D: .

DNA: TGTGCCAGCAGCCCCGGACAGGGCGCTGGCTACACCTTC
CDR3: CASSPGQGAGYTF
J: TRBJ1-2
V: TRBV7-3
length: 13
D: TRBD1

DNA: TGTGCCAGCAGCTTAGAGCTCGACGGCAGGGGCGATGGCTACACCTTC
CDR3: CASSLELDGRGDGYTF
J: TRBJ1-2
V: TRBV7-8
length: 16
D: .

DNA: TGCAGCGTTGATGACGGGGGTTACGAGCAGTACTTC
CDR3: CSVDDGGYEQYF
J: TRBJ2-7
V: TRBV29-1
length: 12
D: .

DNA: TGTGCCAGCAGCGTTGGGACTAGTCTCAATGAGCAGTTCTTC
CDR3: CASSVGTSLNEQFF
J: TRBJ2-1
V: TRBV9
length: 14
D: TRBD2

DNA: TGCAGCGCTTCGTGGGCGCGTGGTGAAAAACTGTTTTTT
CDR3: CSASWARGEKLFF
J: TRBJ1-4
V: TRBV29-1
length: 13
D: .

DNA: TGTGCCAGCAGTTACCCCGGGGGGCCGGGGAACAATGAGCAGTTCTTC
CDR3: CASSYPGGPGNNEQFF
J: TRBJ2-1
V: TRBV6-2/TRBV6-3
length: 16
D: .

DNA: TGTGCCAGCAGTTTAGCCTCTCGGGGCTACAATGAGCAGTTCTTC
CDR3: CASSLASRGYNEQFF
J: TRBJ2-1
V: TRBV28
length: 15
D: .